This T cell receptor (beta chain) was recorded in a study of blood T cell repertoires in COVID-19. Of note for this clone: The DNA is omitted, as the CDR3 cannot be located on it reliably, and the CDR3 follows TCRdb's listing.

Germline CDR1 MDHEN, CDR2 SYDVKM. The CDR3 spans 14 amino acids, including both terminal residues. The assay was immunoSEQ multiplex PCR, and TCRdb's table has in-frame clones only and misses some. The sample has 160,000 or so clones, around 75% seen once. The chain employs TRBV28 and TRBJ1-4; TRBD1 is taken as the D call from the table, unchecked against the DNA. This receptor was taken from an elderly woman with acute or convalescent COVID-19. Input material: peripheral blood. CDR3 protein: CASSSSDRVGKLFF.